This T cell receptor (beta chain) comes out of a study of T cell responses to AZD1222 COVID-19 vaccine. General study points: Baseline seropositives among AZD1222 recipients totaled only five to seven. A reported finding is that nearly half of spike-specific TCRs target unmutated variant regions. Two doses of AZD1222 preceded a rise in Spike-specific TCR breadth and depth.

A note on this clone: Its specificity is not known.

Method: immunoSEQ multiplex PCR; TCRdb's copy keeps in-frame clones and lacks some. The sample has some 100,000 clones, around 87% seen once. The CDR3 runs 15 residues. In germline, CDR1 is MNHEY, CDR2 SVGAGI. V lost 8 bases and J lost 4; bases outside the gene matches: 12. The specimen comprised peripheral blood, sampled on day 0 of MenACWY control vaccination. The source is an adult in good health. The chain links TRBV6-5 to TRBJ2-3; TRBD2 aligns across 7 bases. CDR3 amino acids: CASQKEGGPSDTQYF. CDR3 DNA sequence: TGTGCCAGCCAAAAGGAGGGAGGGCCCTCAGATACGCAGTATTTT.